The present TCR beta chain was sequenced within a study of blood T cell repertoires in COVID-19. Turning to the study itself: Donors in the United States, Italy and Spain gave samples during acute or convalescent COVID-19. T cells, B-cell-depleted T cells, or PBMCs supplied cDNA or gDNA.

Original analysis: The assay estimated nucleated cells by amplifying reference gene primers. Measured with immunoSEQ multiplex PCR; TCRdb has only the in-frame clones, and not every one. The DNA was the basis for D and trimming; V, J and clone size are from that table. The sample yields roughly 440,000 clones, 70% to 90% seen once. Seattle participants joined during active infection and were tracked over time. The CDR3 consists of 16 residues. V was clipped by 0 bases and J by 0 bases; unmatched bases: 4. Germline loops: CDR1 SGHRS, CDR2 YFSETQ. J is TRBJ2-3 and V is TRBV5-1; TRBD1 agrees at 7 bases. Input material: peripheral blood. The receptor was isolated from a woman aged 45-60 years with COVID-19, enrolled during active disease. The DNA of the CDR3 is TGCGCCAGCAGCTTGGAGGGGGCTGGGAGCACAGATACGCAGTATTTT. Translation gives CASSLEGAGSTDTQYF.